This record covers a single TCR beta chain. Its matching antigen is unknown. This record comes from a study of shared clonotypes between healthy human individuals. The table came from immunoSEQ multiplex PCR; TCRdb's copy has only in-frame clones and leaves some out. The table records 2 million to 2.5 million clones, approximately 93% of them present only once. Whole-study results and caveats: Unshared clonotypes carried lower generation probabilities than those common to all four donors.

From germline, CDR1 is SGHTA and CDR2 FQGNSA. The CDR3 runs 14 residues. Deletions cut 1 base from V and 4 bases from J, with 10 bases between. This chain uses TRBV7-2 with TRBJ1-2, with D unclear. This clonotype was obtained from a man aged 18 to 30 in good health. Some clones in this sample may be carry-over from other donors' samples. What was sequenced was naive CD4+ T cells from PBMCs. Noted subset: CD45RA+ positively selected. The CDR3, as DNA: TGTGCCAGCAGCTTAGGTGGGATTCCCTATGGCTACACCTTC. Protein: CASSLGGIPYGYTF.